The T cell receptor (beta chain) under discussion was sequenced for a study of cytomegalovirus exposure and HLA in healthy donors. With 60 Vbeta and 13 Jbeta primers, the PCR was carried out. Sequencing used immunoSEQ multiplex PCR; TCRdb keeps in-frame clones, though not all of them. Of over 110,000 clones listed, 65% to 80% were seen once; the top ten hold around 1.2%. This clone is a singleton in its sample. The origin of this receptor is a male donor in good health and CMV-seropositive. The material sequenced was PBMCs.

CDR3 in DNA: TGTGCCAGCACCCCACCGGGACAGGGGAACTATGGCTACACCTTC. Translation gives CASTPPGQGNYGYTF. This chain joins TRBV2 and TRBJ1-2; 10 bases align to TRBD1. This CDR3 is built from 15 residues. V dropped 7 bases and J dropped 2; count of bases not matched to a gene: 7. Germline V CDR1 and CDR2: SNHLY, FYNNEI.